The T cell receptor (beta chain) described here comes from a study of technical replicates of blood from a handful of donors. The repertoire was sequenced with immunoSEQ multiplex PCR; TCRdb's copy has only in-frame clones and lacks some. The table lists 55,000 to 70,000 clones, over 85% of them singletons, with 4.8% in the top ten. This clone was detected only a few times. The sequenced sample was PBMCs. The sequence was obtained from a human donor in good health. Some clones in this sample may be carry-over from other donors' samples.

CDR3: CASSLRGTYNSPLHF. CDR3 bases: TGTGCCAGCAGCTTAAGGGGTACCTATAATTCACCCCTCCACTTT. The rearrangement links TRBV9 to TRBJ1-6; D may be TRBD1 (5 bases). The germline CDR1 and CDR2 sequences are SGDLS and YYNGEE. V dropped 4 bases and J dropped 2 bases, with 10 bases sitting between them. This CDR3 is 15 amino acids long.